A selection of T cell receptor beta chains follows, all from one sample in a study of T cells after yellow fever vaccination. TCRdb processed the 5' RACE reads anew with MiXCR; each CDR3 protein has one entry. The repertoire holds roughly 520,000 distinct CDR3 sequences, 21% seen once, with approximately 15% in the top ten. Here the sequenced sample was PBMCs, taken less than 25 days after the first yellow fever vaccination. These TCRs come from a man aged 18 to 35 who received the YFV17D yellow fever vaccine. The conserved cysteine and the conserved F or W are not part of the CDR3 here.

v_call	j_call	cdr3_aa
TRBV20-1	TRBJ1-1	SARESGRGNTEAF
TRBV18	TRBJ2-3	ASSPVGDTQY
TRBV11-2	TRBJ2-2	ASSLDWTSVNTGELF
TRBV30	TRBJ2-7	ACTSGYPSYEQY
TRBV7-2	TRBJ1-2	ASSLAGQGAVT
TRBV2	TRBJ2-4	ASRADRVIAIQY
TRBV10-3	TRBJ1-1	AITLGENTEAF
TRBV7-2	TRBJ1-1	ASSARQGANTEAF
TRBV7-9	TRBJ1-1	ASRVGNGVDTEAF
TRBV15	TRBJ1-5	ATSRDDGQYQPQH
TRBV7-2	TRBJ1-1	ASRLHTEAF
TRBV9	TRBJ2-7	ASSVGRGVEQY